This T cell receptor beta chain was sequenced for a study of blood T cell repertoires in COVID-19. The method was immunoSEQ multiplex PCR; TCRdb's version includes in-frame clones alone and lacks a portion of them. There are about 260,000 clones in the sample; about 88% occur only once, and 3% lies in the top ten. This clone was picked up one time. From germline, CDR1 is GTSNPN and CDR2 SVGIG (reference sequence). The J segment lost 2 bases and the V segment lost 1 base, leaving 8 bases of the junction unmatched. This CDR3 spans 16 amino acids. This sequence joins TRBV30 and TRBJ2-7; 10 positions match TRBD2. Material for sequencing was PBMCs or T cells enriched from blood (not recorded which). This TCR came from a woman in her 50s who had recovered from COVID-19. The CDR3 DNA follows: TGTGCCTGGAGTGGACCGGGACTAGCGAAAACCTACGAGCAGTACTTC. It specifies CAWSGPGLAKTYEQYF.